The 31 T cell receptor beta chains listed next were all sequenced from one sample in a study of radiotherapy plus CTLA-4 blockade in lung cancer (dated by TCRdb to between 2017 and 2018). Receptors were amplified or captured by the immunoSEQ multiplex PCR assay. Here the immuneACCESS table is served through TCRdb, limited to in-frame sequences with V and J called. Missing clones are a known gap in these copies; in checked studies unresolved V genes cover under half, and the rest lacks a known reason. The sample table holds 65,000 to 85,000 clones, of which 76% were seen once. The ten largest clonotypes hold roughly 15% of the sample. The sample consisted of peripheral blood, taken from a patient treated with radiotherapy plus ipilimumab. Receptors originate from a human donor with non-small cell lung cancer whose response to radiotherapy plus ipilimumab could not be evaluated. Some clones in this sample may be carry-over from other donors' samples.

The chain couples TRBV27 to TRBJ1-1; D possibly corresponds to TRBD1 (5 bases). The CDR3 is 14 amino acids. V lost 5 bases to trimming and J lost 3 bases, with 13 bases between them. Germline CDR1 is MNHEY and CDR2 is SMNVEV (reference sequence). The CDR3: CASSLTQGDTEAFF. In DNA form, the CDR3 reads TGTGCCAGCAGTCTGACCCAAGGGGACACTGAAGCTTTCTTT.

The chain couples TRBV20-1 to TRBJ2-5, with D maybe TRBD2 (6 bases). Germline values: CDR1 DFQATT, CDR2 SNEGSKA (reference sequence). The ends were cut back, 4 bases at V and 5 bases at J, with 8 bases in the middle. The CDR3 consists of 11 residues. CDR3 sequence (DNA): TGCAGTGCTACTGGGGGGGAGACCCAGTACTTC. This translates into CSATGGETQYF.

The V and J genes are TRBV27 and TRBJ2-5; perhaps TRBD1 as D (6 bases). Between the trimmed V and J ends, which lost 2 bases and 1 base, there was a span of 17 bases. CDR1 and CDR2 (germline): MNHEY, SMNVEV (reference sequence). The CDR3 runs to 17 residues. The CDR3 loop reads CASSLNGFLGGQETQYF. Written as DNA, the CDR3 is TGTGCCAGCAGTTTAAACGGGTTTTTAGGGGGCCAAGAGACCCAGTACTTC.

In its sample, this clone was seen a few times. The V gene is TRBV28, the J gene TRBJ2-3; 10 nucleotides match TRBD1. This CDR3 contains 21 residues. V gave up 3 bases and J gave up 2 bases; unmatched junction bases: 20. From germline, CDR1 is MDHEN and CDR2 SYDVKM. CDR3 bases: TGTGCCAGCAGTTTCCCGGGGAGGAGACAGGGGGCTTCCGGCCCCACAGATACGCAGTATTTT. Translated: CASSFPGRRQGASGPTDTQYF.

The rearrangement joins TRBV5-1 to TRBJ1-2; TRBD1 matches 8 bases. The germline gives CDR1 SGHRS, CDR2 YFSETQ. The CDR3 length is 17 residues. The J segment lost 1 base and the V segment lost 3 bases, leaving 11 bases of the junction unmatched. CDR3 loop: CASSSRDRLGVNYGYTF. The CDR3 nucleotides read TGCGCCAGCAGCTCAAGGGACAGGCTAGGAGTTAACTATGGCTACACCTTC.

The chain combines TRBV7-9 with TRBJ1-2; no reliable D call. V lost 1 base to trimming and J lost 2 bases, with 8 bases between them. CDR3 size: 14 residues. The V gene's germline CDR1 is SEHNR and CDR2 FQNEAQ (reference sequence). CDR3 DNA: TGTGCCAGCAGCTTAGAGGTACAGAACTATGGCTACACCTTC. It codes for CASSLEVQNYGYTF.

The chain combines TRBV29-1 with TRBJ2-1, with 9 bases fitting TRBD2. From germline, CDR1 is SQVTM and CDR2 ANQGSEA. The V and J ends lost 1 base and 2 bases, in that order; junction bases with no gene match: 0. The CDR3 extends over 14 amino acids. In nucleotides, the CDR3 is TGCAGCGTTGAAGGCGGGGGGGCCTACAATGAGCAGTTCTTC. This gives the protein CSVEGGGAYNEQFF.

The chain is built from TRBV28 and TRBJ1-2; TRBD1 matches at 8 bases. Unmatched junction bases numbered 11, after V lost 6 bases and J lost 2 bases. There are 16 residues in the CDR3. Germline V gene data show CDR1 as MDHEN and CDR2 as SYDVKM. CDR3 DNA sequence: TGTGCCAGCAGCCTGACAGGGGCCTTAGGAAACTATGGCTACACCTTC. Translating gives CASSLTGALGNYGYTF.

The V and J genes are TRBV28 and TRBJ2-7, with D possibly matching TRBD1 (6 bases). Trimming removed 1 base at V and 6 bases at J, with 13 bases between. The CDR3 has 14 amino acids. Germline V gene data show CDR1 as MDHEN and CDR2 as SYDVKM. CDR3 residues: CASSLFHRAAEQYF. CDR3 coding DNA: TGTGCCAGCAGTTTATTCCACAGGGCCGCCGAGCAGTACTTC.

This clone was seen a single time. This chain uses TRBV9 with TRBJ1-2; 9 positions match TRBD1. Germline V gene data show CDR1 as SGDLS and CDR2 as YYNGEE. After removal of 0 bases from V and 8 bases from J, the junction contained 11 bases not matched to a gene. The CDR3 sequence is 16 residues long. The CDR3 here is CASSVGGQQGARGYTF. As DNA, the CDR3 is TGTGCCAGCAGCGTAGGGGGCCAACAGGGGGCCAGGGGCTACACCTTC.

This CDR3 reads CASSLDSTYEQYF. Here the CDR3 DNA reads TGTGCCAGCAGCTTAGACAGTACCTACGAGCAGTACTTC. The chain recombines TRBV7-2 with TRBJ2-7; D is unclear. Germline CDR1 reads SGHTA; CDR2 reads FQGNSA. The CDR3 extends over 13 amino acids. V lost 1 base to trimming and J lost 2 bases, with 6 bases between them.

The chain employs TRBV7-2 and TRBJ2-5, with a weak D call TRBD1 (6 bases). Trimming removed 5 bases at V and 0 bases at J, with 16 bases between. Germline-derived CDR1 and CDR2 are SGHTA and FQGNSA. The CDR3 covers 16 residues. The CDR3 is CASSQNRDKDQETQYF. In nucleotides, the CDR3 is TGTGCCAGCAGCCAGAACCGGGACAAGGACCAAGAGACCCAGTACTTC.

The chain combines TRBV4-3 with TRBJ2-7; D ambiguous. The germline V gene encodes CDR1 LGHNA and CDR2 YSLEER. V was shortened by 0 bases and J by 2 bases, with 5 bases between the two germline ends. The CDR3 is 13 amino acids. CDR3 region: CASSQEAPYEQYF. DNA for the CDR3: TGCGCCAGCAGCCAAGAGGCCCCCTACGAGCAGTACTTC.

This rearrangement joins TRBV6-5 to TRBJ2-1; TRBD2 aligns across 8 bases. V was clipped by 6 bases and J by 8 bases; unmatched bases: 12. CDR1 and CDR2 (germline): MNHEY, SVGAGI. The length of the CDR3 is 15 residues. The DNA for the CDR3 is TGTGCCAGCAGGGCCAAGCGGGGGCTAAGGGATGAGCAGTTCTTC. Amino acid sequence: CASRAKRGLRDEQFF.

The chain couples TRBV6-1 to TRBJ1-1; D is uncertain. The germline V gene encodes CDR1 MNHNS and CDR2 SASEGT. Trimming stripped 10 bases from V and 0 bases from J, with 15 bases between. The CDR3 has 14 residues. The chain's CDR3 is CAIFKEDMNTEAFF. The DNA for the CDR3 is TGTGCCATCTTCAAGGAGGATATGAACACTGAAGCTTTCTTT.

The chain links TRBV7-8 to TRBJ2-2, with D perhaps matching TRBD2 (6 bases). This CDR3 has 16 amino acids. V lost 3 bases, J lost 4 bases, and 15 bases lay in between. CDR1 and CDR2 (germline): SGHVS, FQNEAQ. Written as DNA, the CDR3 is TGTGCCAGCAGCTTTGAAGGACGGGGGATCACCGGGGAGCTGTTTTTT. This translates into CASSFEGRGITGELFF.

This chain uses TRBV7-6 with TRBJ1-6; 10 bases fit TRBD1. V dropped 0 bases and J dropped 3; count of bases not matched to a gene: 2. CDR3 size: 17 residues. Germline CDR1 SGHVS, CDR2 FNYEAQ. Here the CDR3 reads CASSLAGDRGYNSPLHF. In DNA form, the CDR3 reads TGTGCCAGCAGCTTAGCGGGGGACAGGGGCTATAATTCACCCCTCCACTTT.

This clone turned up a few times. This chain links TRBV18 with TRBJ1-6, with TRBD1 matching over 7 bases. V gave up 6 bases and J gave up 7 bases; unmatched junction bases: 12. This CDR3 has 16 residues. Germline V gene lookup returns CDR1 KGHSH and CDR2 LQKENI. CDR3: CASSLTGVRANSPLHF. DNA of the CDR3: TGTGCCAGCTCGCTTACAGGGGTAAGGGCCAATTCACCCCTCCACTTT.

The rearrangement links TRBV6-5 to TRBJ2-3, with D possibly matching TRBD2 (5 bases). The V gene lost 4 bases and the J gene lost 6 bases, with 8 bases spanning the gap. The germline gives CDR1 MNHEY, CDR2 SVGAGI. This CDR3 region has 12 residues. The CDR3 DNA sequence: TGTGCCAGCAGTTTCGGCGGGGATACGCAGTATTTT. Its protein product is CASSFGGDTQYF.

The chain employs TRBV10-3 and TRBJ1-1; D might be TRBD1 (6 bases). Trimming left V 2 bases short and J 7 bases short, with 14 bases between. Germline V gene data show CDR1 as ENHRY and CDR2 as SYGVKD. The CDR3 contains 14 residues. CDR3: CAISESTEGDEAFF. CDR3 in DNA: TGTGCCATCAGTGAGAGCACAGAGGGGGATGAAGCTTTCTTT.

The chain has TRBV7-2 and TRBJ2-5; a possible D gene is TRBD2 (7 bases). In germline, CDR1 is SGHTA, CDR2 FQGNSA. This CDR3 is 14 amino acids long. Trimming shortened V by 5 bases and J by 4 bases, and 14 bases separated the two germline ends. The CDR3 DNA is TGTGCCAGCAGCCTAGGGGGAGGGTCAGAGACCCAGTACTTC. It is translated as CASSLGGGSETQYF.

This clone was seen just once. The chain has TRBV27 and TRBJ2-1, with D perhaps matching TRBD2 (5 bases). Germline CDR1 and CDR2: MNHEY and SMNVEV (reference sequence). Deletions cut 2 bases from V and 7 bases from J, with 18 bases between. The CDR3 is 16 residues long. The chain's CDR3 is CASSLQSGGFGNEQFF. The DNA of the CDR3 is TGTGCCAGCAGTTTACAAAGCGGTGGGTTTGGGAATGAGCAGTTCTTC.

The chain is built from TRBV6-5 and TRBJ2-5; tentative D call: TRBD1 (5 bases). The germline V and J ends were trimmed by 2 bases and 5 bases, with 18 bases remaining between them. CDR1 and CDR2 from the germline V gene are MNHEY and SVGAGI. CDR3 length equals 16 residues. CDR3: CASSYPVKGRRETQYF. CDR3 DNA sequence: TGTGCCAGCAGTTACCCGGTGAAGGGGCGCCGGGAGACCCAGTACTTC.

This sequence joins TRBV10-1 and TRBJ2-5, with no clear D. Germline V lookup: CDR1 WNHNN, CDR2 SYGVQD (reference sequence). This CDR3 is 10 amino acids long. The V end was cut by 10 bases, the J end by 5 bases, with 8 bases between. CDR3 protein: CATFSETQYF. The CDR3 DNA reads as TGCGCCACCTTCTCGGAGACCCAGTACTTC.

This clone was seen a single time. V gene TRBV7-3 combines with J gene TRBJ2-7; TRBD1 aligns across 7 bases. This CDR3 is 15 amino acids long. CDR1 is SGHTA and CDR2 is FQGTGA in the germline V gene. Trimming cost V 5 bases and J 2 bases; bases outside gene matches: 9. CDR3 in amino acids: CASSVFRDSAYEQYF. In DNA, the CDR3 is TGTGCCAGCAGCGTATTCCGGGACAGCGCCTACGAGCAGTACTTC.

The chain is built from TRBV7-6 and TRBJ1-6; D might be TRBD1 (6 bases). The CDR3 covers 12 residues. Trimming cost V 0 bases and J 14 bases, with 8 bases left between them. In germline, CDR1 is SGHVS, CDR2 FNYEAQ. The CDR3, as DNA: TGTGCCAGCAGCTTAGCGGCAGGGGCCCTCCACTTT. Encoded protein: CASSLAAGALHF.

The genes are TRBV9 and TRBJ1-1, with 7 bases fitting TRBD1. There are 16 residues in the CDR3. CDR1 is SGDLS and CDR2 is YYNGEE in the germline V gene. V shed 0 bases, J shed 0 bases, and the junction held 5 bases outside the gene matches. CDR3 nucleotides: TGTGCCAGCAGCGTAGCCTCAACAGGGGTGAACACTGAAGCTTTCTTT. Protein: CASSVASTGVNTEAFF.

This clone was recorded a few times. The CDR3 sequence: CASSFGTGGDTQYF. Written as DNA, the CDR3 is TGTGCCAGCAGCTTCGGGACAGGGGGTGATACGCAGTATTTT. J is TRBJ2-3 and V is TRBV13; 11 nucleotides match TRBD1. This CDR3 has 14 residues. V lost 3 bases, J lost 6 bases, and 2 bases stayed unmatched. Germline CDR1 and CDR2: PRHDT and FYEKMQ (reference sequence). Using reference TRBV13 and TRBJ2-3 for the parts outside the CDR3, the full variable domain is AAGVIQSPRHLIKEKRETATLKCYPIPRHDTVYWYQQGPGQDPQFLISFYEKMQSDKGSIPDRFSAQQFSDYHSELNMSSLELGDSALYFCASSFGTGGDTQYFGPGTRLTVL.

The rearrangement joins TRBV4-1 to TRBJ1-2; D ambiguous. Trimming took 6 bases from V and 8 from J, leaving 16 bases between them. CDR3 length equals 13 residues. Germline values: CDR1 MGHRA, CDR2 YSYEKL. The CDR3 region has the DNA TGCGCCAGCAGAGGCCGGGATTCACTCGGCTACACCTTC. It codes for CASRGRDSLGYTF.

This sequence joins TRBV6-1 and TRBJ2-3; 7 positions match TRBD2. The trim removed 3 bases at V and 0 bases at J, leaving 6 bases unmatched. Germline lookup yields CDR1 MNHNS and CDR2 SASEGT. The CDR3 spans 16 residues. The CDR3 DNA reads TGTGCCAGCAGTGATCCCGGGGGGTCTAGCACAGATACGCAGTATTTT. This encodes CASSDPGGSSTDTQYF.

The chain is built from TRBV7-8 and TRBJ2-7, with D tentatively TRBD2 (5 bases). Deletions cut 2 bases from V and 6 bases from J, with 14 bases between. This CDR3 region has 14 residues. Germline-derived CDR1 and CDR2 are SGHVS and FQNEAQ. The CDR3 sequence is CASSLYRGVGEQYF. The CDR3, as DNA: TGTGCCAGCAGCTTATACCGGGGAGTAGGCGAGCAGTACTTC.